Below, 8 T cell receptor beta chains from the same sample are listed, as sequenced in a study of CD8 T cells in Susac syndrome. Reverse transcription of roughly 0.45 to 1 ug RNA was performed with random hexamers. Using its own MiXCR run on the immunoSEQ multiplex PCR reads, TCRdb lists one record per CDR3 protein. The sample shows around 170,000 distinct CDR3 sequences, roughly 95% of them seen only once. Sequencing was carried out using CD8+ T cells from PBMCs. These receptors originate from a human donor with multiple sclerosis.

This rearrangement joins TRBV6-5 to TRBJ2-5; 7 bases are a match to TRBD2. CDR1 is MNHEY, CDR2 SVGAGI, per germline. This CDR3 has 14 residues. V gave up 8 bases and J gave up 0 bases; unmatched junction bases: 6. CDR3 sequence (DNA): TGTGCCAGCTCTCACGGGGGGAACCAAGAGACCCAGTACTTC. Translated: CASSHGGNQETQYF.

The chain combines TRBV14 with TRBJ1-2, with D possibly matching TRBD1 (6 bases). Trimming removed 4 bases from V and 2 bases from J, with 14 bases in between. This CDR3 is built from 15 residues. The germline CDR1 and CDR2 sequences are SGHDN and FVKESK. The CDR3 region has the DNA TGTGCCAGCAGCCGAGACAGGCGTCCAAACTATGGCTACACCTTC. It yields the protein CASSRDRRPNYGYTF.

The gene calls are TRBV28 and TRBJ2-7; D not certain. This CDR3 is 13 amino acids long. Germline CDR1 is MDHEN and CDR2 is SYDVKM. V lost 2 bases to trimming and J lost 4 bases, with 9 bases between them. The chain's CDR3 is CASSLAEDYEQYF. CDR3 DNA sequence: TGTGCCAGCAGTTTAGCGGAAGATTACGAGCAGTACTTC.

The chain links TRBV4-1 to TRBJ2-3, with TRBD2 matching 8 bases. Germline V CDR1 and CDR2: MGHRA, YSYEKL. The CDR3 has 16 residues. J gave up 3 bases and V 1 base, and 6 bases lay outside the gene matches. This CDR3 reads CASSQAGAGGTDTQYF. CDR3 in DNA: TGCGCCAGCAGCCAAGCAGGCGCGGGGGGAACAGATACGCAGTATTTT.

V and J are TRBV5-6 and TRBJ2-1; D is uncertain. Trimming cost V 0 bases and J 6 bases, with 10 bases left between them. Germline V gene data show CDR1 as SGHDT and CDR2 as YYEEEE. The CDR3 contains 14 residues. CDR3: CASSLDGILNEQFF. In nucleotides, the CDR3 is TGTGCCAGCAGCTTGGATGGGATTCTCAATGAGCAGTTCTTC.

The rearrangement uses TRBV20-1 and TRBJ2-7; D might be TRBD1 (5 bases). Germline CDR1 reads DFQATT; CDR2 reads SNEGSKA (reference sequence). The CDR3 totals 12 residues. The V gene lost 4 bases and the J gene lost 4 bases, with 11 bases spanning the gap. The DNA for the CDR3 is TGCAGTGCTACGGACACCCTTTACGAGCAGTACTTC. This translates into CSATDTLYEQYF.

The V call is TRBV15, the J call TRBJ2-3, with TRBD2 matching 13 bases. The germline gives CDR1 LNHNV, CDR2 YYDKDF (reference sequence). This CDR3 contains 15 residues. The ends lost 4 bases at V and 6 bases at J; junction bases unmatched: 4. CDR3 residues: CATSTGLAGADTQYF. CDR3 sequence (DNA): TGTGCCACCAGCACCGGACTAGCGGGAGCGGATACGCAGTATTTT.

The chain employs TRBV21-1 and TRBJ1-1. TRBV21-1 constitutes a pseudogene. CDR3 length equals 14 residues. The CDR3 DNA is TGTGCCAGCAGCAAAGACAGATCCTACACTGAAGCTTTCTTT. This sequence encodes CASSKDRSYTEAFF.